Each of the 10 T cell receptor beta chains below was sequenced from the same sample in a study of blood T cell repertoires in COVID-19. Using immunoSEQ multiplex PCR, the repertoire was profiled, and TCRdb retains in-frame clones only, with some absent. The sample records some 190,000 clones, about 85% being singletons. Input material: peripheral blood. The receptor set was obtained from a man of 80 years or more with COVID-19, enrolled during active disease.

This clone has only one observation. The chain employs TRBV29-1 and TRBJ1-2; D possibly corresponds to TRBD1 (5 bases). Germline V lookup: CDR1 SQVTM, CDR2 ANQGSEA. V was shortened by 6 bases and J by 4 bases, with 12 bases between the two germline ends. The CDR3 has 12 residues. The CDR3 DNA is TGCAGCGTCAAGGGGTTGCTCTATGGCTACACCTTC. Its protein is CSVKGLLYGYTF.

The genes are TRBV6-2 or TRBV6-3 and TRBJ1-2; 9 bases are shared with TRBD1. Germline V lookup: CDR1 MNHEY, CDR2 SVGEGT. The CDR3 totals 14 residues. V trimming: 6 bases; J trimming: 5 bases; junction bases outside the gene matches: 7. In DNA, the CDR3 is TGTGCCAGCAGCTCCGGAGGACAGGGGTATGGCTACACCTTC. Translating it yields CASSSGGQGYGYTF.

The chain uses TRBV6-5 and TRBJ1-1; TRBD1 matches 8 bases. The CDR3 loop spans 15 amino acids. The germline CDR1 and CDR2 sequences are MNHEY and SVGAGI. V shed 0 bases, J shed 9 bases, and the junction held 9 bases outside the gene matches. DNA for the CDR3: TGTGCCAGCAGTTACTCGAACAAACAGGGGGATAAAGCTTTCTTT. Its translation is CASSYSNKQGDKAFF.

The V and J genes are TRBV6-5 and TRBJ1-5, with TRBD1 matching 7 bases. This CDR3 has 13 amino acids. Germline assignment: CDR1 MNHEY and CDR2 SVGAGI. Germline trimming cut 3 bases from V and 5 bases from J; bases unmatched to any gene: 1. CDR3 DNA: TGTGCCAGCAGTTATGGGACAGATCAGCCCCAGCATTTT. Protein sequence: CASSYGTDQPQHF.

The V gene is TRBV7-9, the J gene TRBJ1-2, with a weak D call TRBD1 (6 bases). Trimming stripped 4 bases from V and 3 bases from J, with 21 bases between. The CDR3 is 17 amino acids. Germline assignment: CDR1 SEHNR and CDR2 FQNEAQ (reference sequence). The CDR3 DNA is TGTGCCAGCAGCTCAGGACAGACTCGCTTGATGGACTATGGCTACACCTTC. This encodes CASSSGQTRLMDYGYTF.

CDR3 nucleotides: TGTGCCAGCACCGAGCCCGGGACAGAGAACACTGAAGCTTTCTTT. Amino acids: CASTEPGTENTEAFF. The chain joins TRBV21-1 to TRBJ1-1; the D segment call TRBD1 is taken from the table without a DNA check. TRBV21-1 counts as a pseudogene. CDR3 length: 15 residues.

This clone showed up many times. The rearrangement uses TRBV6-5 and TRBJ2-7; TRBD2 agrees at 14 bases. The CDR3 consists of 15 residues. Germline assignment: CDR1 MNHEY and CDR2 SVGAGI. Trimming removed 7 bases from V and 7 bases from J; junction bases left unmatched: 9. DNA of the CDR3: TGTGCCAGCACCTTTAGACTAGCGGGGGGGCTAGAGCAGTACTTC. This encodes CASTFRLAGGLEQYF.

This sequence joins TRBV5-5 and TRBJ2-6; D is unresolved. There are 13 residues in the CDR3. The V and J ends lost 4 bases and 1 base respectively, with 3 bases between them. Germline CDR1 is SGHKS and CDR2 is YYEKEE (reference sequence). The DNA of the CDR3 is TGTGCCAGCAGCATATCTGGGGCCAACGTCCTGACTTTC. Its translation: CASSISGANVLTF.

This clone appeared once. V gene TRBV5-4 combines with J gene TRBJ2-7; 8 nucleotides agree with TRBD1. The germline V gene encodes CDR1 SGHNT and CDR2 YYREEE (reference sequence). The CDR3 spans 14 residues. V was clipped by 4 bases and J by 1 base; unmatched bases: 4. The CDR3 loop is CASSEGQVSYEQYF. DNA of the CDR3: TGTGCCAGCAGCGAGGGACAGGTATCCTACGAGCAGTACTTC.

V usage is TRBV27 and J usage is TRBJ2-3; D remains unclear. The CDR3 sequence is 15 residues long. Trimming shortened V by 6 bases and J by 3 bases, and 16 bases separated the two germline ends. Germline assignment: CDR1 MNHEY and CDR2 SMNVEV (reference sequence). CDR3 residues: CASSLRPSWTDTQYF. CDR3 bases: TGTGCCAGCAGCCTGCGCCCTTCCTGGACAGATACGCAGTATTTT.